The T cell receptor beta chain under discussion was sequenced for a study of shared clonotypes between healthy human individuals. Note on this clone: As yet, its antigen is unknown.

The length of the CDR3 is 14 residues. Germline assignment: CDR1 SGHRS and CDR2 YFSETQ. J lost 6 bases, V lost 2 bases, and 3 bases had no gene match. The data were produced by immunoSEQ multiplex PCR, yet TCRdb's version contains in-frame clones alone and is incomplete. The sample includes 730,000 or so clones, approximately 75% of them seen just once. Study findings and constraints: When compared with the clonotypes that were shared by all four sorted-subset donors, the non-shared clonotypes turned out to have lower generation probabilities.

This receptor was taken from a woman in her 30s in good health. Specimen: memory CD4+ T cells sorted from blood. Specified subset: CD45RA-negative fraction. The chain employs TRBV5-1 and TRBJ2-7; 12 bases are shared with TRBD1. The chain's CDR3 is CASSFGTGGLEQYF. The CDR3 DNA is TGCGCCAGCAGCTTCGGGACAGGGGGCCTCGAGCAGTACTTC.